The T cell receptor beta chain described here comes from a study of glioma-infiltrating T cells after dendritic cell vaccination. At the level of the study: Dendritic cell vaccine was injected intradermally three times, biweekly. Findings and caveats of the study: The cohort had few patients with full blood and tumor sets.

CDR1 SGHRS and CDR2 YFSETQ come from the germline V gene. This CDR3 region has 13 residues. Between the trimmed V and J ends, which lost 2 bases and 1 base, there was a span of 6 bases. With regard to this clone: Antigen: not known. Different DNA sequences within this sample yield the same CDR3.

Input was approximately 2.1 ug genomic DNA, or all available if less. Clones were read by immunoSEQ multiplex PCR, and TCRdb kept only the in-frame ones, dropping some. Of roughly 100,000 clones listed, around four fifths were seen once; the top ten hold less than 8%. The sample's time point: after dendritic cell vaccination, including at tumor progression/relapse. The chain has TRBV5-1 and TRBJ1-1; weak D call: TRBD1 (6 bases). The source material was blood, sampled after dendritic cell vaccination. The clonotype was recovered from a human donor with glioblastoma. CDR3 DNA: TGCGCCAGCAGCTTACAGGGGAACACTGAAGCTTTCTTT. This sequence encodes CASSLQGNTEAFF.